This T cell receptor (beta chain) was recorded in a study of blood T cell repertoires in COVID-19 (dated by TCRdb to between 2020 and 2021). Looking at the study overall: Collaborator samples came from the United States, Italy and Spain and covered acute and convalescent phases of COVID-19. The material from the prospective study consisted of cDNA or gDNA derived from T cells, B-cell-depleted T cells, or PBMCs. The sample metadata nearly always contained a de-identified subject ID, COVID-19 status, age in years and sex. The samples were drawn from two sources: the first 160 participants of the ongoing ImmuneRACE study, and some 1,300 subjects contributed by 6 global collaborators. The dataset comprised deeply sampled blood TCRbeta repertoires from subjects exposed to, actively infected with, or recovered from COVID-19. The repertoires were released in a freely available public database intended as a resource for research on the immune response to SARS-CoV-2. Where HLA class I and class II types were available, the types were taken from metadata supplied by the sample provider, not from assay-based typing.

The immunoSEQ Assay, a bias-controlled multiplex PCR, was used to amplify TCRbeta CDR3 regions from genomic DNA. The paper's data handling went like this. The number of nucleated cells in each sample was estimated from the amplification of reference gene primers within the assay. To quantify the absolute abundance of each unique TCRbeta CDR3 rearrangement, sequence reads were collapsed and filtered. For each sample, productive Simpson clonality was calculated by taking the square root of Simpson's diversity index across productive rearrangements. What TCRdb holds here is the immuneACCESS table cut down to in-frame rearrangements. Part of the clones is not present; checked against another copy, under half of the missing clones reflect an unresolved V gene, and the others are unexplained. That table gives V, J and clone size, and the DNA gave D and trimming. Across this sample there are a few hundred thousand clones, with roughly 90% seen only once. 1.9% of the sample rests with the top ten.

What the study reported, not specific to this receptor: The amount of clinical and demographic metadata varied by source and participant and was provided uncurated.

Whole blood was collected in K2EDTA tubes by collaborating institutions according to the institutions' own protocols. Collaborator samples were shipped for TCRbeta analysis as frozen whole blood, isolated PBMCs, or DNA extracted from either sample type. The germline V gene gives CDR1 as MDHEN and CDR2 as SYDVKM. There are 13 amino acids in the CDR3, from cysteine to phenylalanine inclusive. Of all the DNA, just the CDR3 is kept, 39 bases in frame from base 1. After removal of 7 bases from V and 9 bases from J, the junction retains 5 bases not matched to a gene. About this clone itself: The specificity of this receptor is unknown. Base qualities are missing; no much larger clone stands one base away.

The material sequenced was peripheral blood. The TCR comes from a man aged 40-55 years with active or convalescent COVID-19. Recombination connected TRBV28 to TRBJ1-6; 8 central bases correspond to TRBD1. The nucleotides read TGTGCCAGCAAGGACAGGGCGGGTTCACCCCTCCACTTT. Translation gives CASKDRAGSPLHF.